The source of this T cell receptor beta chain is a study of PD-L1 blockade in urothelial cancer. In the study overall: Before enrollment, 0 to 3 chemotherapy regimens had been given to patients.

Study results and caveats: Blood clones associated with the tumor expanded more at 3 weeks in durable-benefit patients.

Note on this clone: Its cognate antigen is unknown.

This CDR3 is built from 15 residues. J was trimmed by 6 bases and V by 5 bases; bases with no gene match: 10. The germline V gene encodes CDR1 MNHNY and CDR2 SVGAGI (reference sequence). Time point described: pretreatment peripheral blood. Method: immunoSEQ multiplex PCR; TCRdb's copy keeps in-frame clones and lacks some. The sample records 87,000 or so clones, 84% being singletons. The sequences come from PBMCs, collected around atezolizumab (anti-PD-L1) treatment. The sequence was collected from a man aged 60 to 69 with urothelial cancer. V is TRBV6-6 and J is TRBJ2-3; 8 bases fit TRBD2. CDR3 residues: CASSLGERELDTQYF. The CDR3 DNA is TGTGCCAGCAGTCTAGGAGAGCGGGAGTTGGATACGCAGTATTTT.